The entry that follows covers one T cell receptor beta chain sequence. PCR employed 60 Vbeta and 13 Jbeta primers. The assay was immunoSEQ multiplex PCR, and TCRdb's table has in-frame clones only and misses some. This repertoire shows 130,000 to 150,000 clones, roughly 80% found once; its top ten account for 4.3%. Germline CDR1 and CDR2: MNHEY and SMNVEV (reference sequence). CDR3 length: 14 amino acids. V dropped 2 bases and J dropped 5 bases, with 12 bases sitting between them. The data originate from a study of cytomegalovirus exposure and HLA in healthy donors. The chain is built from TRBV27 and TRBJ1-2, with D unclear. What was sequenced was PBMCs. The sequence was obtained from a middle-aged woman in good health and CMV-seropositive. CDR3 bases: TGTGCCAGCAGTTTAGGGTCCGGGAATTATGGCTACACCTTC. Protein sequence: CASSLGSGNYGYTF.